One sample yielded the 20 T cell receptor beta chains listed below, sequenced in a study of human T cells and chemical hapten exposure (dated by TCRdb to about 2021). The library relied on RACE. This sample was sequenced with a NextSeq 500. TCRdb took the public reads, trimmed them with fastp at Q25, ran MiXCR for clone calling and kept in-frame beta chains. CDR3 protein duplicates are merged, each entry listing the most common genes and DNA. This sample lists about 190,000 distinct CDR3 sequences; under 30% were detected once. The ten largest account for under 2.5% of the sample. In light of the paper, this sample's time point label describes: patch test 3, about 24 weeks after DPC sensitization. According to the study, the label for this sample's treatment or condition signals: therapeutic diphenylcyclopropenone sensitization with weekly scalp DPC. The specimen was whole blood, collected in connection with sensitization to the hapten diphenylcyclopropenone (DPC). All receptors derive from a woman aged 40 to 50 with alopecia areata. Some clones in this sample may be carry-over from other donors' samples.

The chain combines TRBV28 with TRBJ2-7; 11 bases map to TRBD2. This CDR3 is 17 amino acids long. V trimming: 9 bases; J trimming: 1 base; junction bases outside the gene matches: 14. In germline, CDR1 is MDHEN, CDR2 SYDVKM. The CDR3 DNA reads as TGTGCCAGTACTGGGGCCCCCGGGACTAGCGGTTCCTACGAGCAGTACTTC. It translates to CASTGAPGTSGSYEQYF.

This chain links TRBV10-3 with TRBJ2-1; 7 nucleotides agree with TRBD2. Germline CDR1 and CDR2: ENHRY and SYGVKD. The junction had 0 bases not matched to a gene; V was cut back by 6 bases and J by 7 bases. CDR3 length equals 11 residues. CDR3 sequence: CAIRGGNEQFF. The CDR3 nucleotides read TGTGCCATCAGGGGAGGGAATGAGCAGTTCTTC.

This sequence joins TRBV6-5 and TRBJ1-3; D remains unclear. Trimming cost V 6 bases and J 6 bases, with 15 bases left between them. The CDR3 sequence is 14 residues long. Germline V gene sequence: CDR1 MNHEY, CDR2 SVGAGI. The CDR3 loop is CASSPRGRVNTIYF. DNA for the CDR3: TGTGCCAGCAGCCCCCGAGGGAGGGTAAACACCATATATTTT.

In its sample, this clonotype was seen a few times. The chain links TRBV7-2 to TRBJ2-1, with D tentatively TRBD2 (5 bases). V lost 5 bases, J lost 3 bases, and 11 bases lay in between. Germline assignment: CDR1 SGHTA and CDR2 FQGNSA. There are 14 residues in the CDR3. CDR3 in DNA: TGTGCCAGCAGCCCAGCGGCTAGCTACAATGAGCAGTTCTTC. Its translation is CASSPAASYNEQFF.

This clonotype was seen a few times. The CDR3 DNA is TGTGCCAGCAGGCTGGGACAGGGGGATGGCTACACCTTC. Residues: CASRLGQGDGYTF. This chain links TRBV6-5 with TRBJ1-2; 11 positions agree with TRBD1. Trimming cost V 6 bases and J 6 bases; bases outside gene matches: 3. The CDR3 has 13 amino acids. CDR1 is MNHEY and CDR2 is SVGAGI in the germline V gene.

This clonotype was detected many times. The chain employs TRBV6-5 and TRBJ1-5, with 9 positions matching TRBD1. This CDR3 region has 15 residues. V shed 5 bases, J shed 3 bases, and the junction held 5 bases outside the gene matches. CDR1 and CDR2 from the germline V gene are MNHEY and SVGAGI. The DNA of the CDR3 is TGTGCCAGCAGTGCACACAGGGGGCCCAATCAGCCCCAGCATTTT. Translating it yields CASSAHRGPNQPQHF.

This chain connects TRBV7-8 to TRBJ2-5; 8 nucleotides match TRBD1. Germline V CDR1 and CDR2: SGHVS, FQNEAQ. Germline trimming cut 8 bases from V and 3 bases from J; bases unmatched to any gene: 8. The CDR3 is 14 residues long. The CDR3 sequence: CASQTGVKEETQYF. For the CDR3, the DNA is TGTGCCAGCCAGACAGGGGTTAAGGAAGAGACCCAGTACTTC.

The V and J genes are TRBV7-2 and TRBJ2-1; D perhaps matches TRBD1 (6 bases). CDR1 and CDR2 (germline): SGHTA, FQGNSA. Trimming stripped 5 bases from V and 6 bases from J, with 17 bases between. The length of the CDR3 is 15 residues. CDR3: CASSQQGQITNEQFF. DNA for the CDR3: TGTGCCAGCAGCCAACAGGGCCAGATTACCAATGAGCAGTTCTTC.

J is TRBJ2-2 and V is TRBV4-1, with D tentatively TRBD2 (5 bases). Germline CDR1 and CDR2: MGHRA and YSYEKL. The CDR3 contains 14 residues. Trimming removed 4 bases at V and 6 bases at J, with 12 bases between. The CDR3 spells CASSLSGIPGELFF. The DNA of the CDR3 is TGCGCCAGCAGCCTGTCGGGGATACCCGGGGAGCTGTTTTTT.

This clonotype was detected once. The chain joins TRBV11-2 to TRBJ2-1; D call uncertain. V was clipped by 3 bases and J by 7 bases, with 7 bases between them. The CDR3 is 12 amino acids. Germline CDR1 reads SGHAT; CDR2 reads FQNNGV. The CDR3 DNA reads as TGTGCCAGCAGCTTGACTCAGAATGAGCAGTTCTTC. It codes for CASSLTQNEQFF.

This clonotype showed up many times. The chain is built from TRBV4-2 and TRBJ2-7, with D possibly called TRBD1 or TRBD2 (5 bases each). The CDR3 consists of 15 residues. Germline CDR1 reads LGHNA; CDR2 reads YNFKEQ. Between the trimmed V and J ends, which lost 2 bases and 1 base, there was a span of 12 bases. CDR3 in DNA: TGTGCCAGCAGCCAAAGTGGAGAGGGGTCCTACGAGCAGTACTTC. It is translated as CASSQSGEGSYEQYF.

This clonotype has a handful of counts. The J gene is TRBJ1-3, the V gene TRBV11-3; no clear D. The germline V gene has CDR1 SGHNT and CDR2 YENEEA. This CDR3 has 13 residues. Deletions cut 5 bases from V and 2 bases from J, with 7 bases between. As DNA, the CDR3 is TGTGCCAGCAGCCTGGATCCTGGAAACACCATATATTTT. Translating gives CASSLDPGNTIYF.

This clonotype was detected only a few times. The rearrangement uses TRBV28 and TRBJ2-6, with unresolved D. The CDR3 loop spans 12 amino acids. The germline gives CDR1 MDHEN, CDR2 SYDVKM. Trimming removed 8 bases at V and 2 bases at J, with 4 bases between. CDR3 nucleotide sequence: TGTGCCAGCCGAACTGGGGCCAACGTCCTGACTTTC. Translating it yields CASRTGANVLTF.

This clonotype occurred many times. The DNA for the CDR3 is TGCAGCGTTGAGATTTCAGTCCGTAATGAGCAGTTCTTC. Translated, it gives CSVEISVRNEQFF. This sequence joins TRBV29-1 and TRBJ2-1; D is unclear. This CDR3 is built from 13 residues. Germline V gives CDR1 SQVTM, CDR2 ANQGSEA. V was trimmed by 3 bases and J by 7 bases, leaving 13 bases between them.

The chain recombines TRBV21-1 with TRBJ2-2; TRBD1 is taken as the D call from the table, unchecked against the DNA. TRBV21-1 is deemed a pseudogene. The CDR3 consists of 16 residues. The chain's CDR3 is CASSNTAGFNTGELFF. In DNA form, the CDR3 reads TGTGCCAGCAGCAACACGGCAGGGTTCAACACCGGGGAGCTGTTTTTT.

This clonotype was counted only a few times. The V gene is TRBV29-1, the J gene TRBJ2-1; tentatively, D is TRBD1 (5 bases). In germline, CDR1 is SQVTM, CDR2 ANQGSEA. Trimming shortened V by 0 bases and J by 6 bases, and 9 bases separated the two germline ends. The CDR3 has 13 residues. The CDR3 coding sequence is TGCAGCGTTGAAGAAGCAGGGTCCAATGAGCAGTTCTTC. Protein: CSVEEAGSNEQFF.

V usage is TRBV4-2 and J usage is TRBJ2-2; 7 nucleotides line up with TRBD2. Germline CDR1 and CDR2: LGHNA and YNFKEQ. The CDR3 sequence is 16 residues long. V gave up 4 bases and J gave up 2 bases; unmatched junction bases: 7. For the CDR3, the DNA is TGTGCCAGCAGCCTAGGACTAGAAGTTAACACCGGGGAGCTGTTTTTT. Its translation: CASSLGLEVNTGELFF.

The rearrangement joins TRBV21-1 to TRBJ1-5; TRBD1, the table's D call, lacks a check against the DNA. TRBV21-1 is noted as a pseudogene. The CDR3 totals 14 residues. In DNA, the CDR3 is TGTGCCAGCAACTCCGGGACAGGGTCTGACGCCCAGCATTTT. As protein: CASNSGTGSDAQHF.

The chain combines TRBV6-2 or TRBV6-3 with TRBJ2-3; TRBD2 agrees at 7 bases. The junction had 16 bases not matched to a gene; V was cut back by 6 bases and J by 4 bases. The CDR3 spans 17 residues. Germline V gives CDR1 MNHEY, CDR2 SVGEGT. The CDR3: CASSRPQAGVSPDTQYF. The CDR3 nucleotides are TGTGCCAGCAGCCGTCCGCAGGCGGGAGTGTCTCCAGATACGCAGTATTTT.

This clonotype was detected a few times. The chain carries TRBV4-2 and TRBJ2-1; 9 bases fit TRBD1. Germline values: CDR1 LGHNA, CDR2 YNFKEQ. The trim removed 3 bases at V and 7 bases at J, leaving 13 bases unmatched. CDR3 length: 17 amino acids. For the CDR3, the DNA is TGTGCCAGCAGCCACGCCACAGGGGGCGCGGGGACTAATGAGCAGTTCTTC. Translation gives CASSHATGGAGTNEQFF.